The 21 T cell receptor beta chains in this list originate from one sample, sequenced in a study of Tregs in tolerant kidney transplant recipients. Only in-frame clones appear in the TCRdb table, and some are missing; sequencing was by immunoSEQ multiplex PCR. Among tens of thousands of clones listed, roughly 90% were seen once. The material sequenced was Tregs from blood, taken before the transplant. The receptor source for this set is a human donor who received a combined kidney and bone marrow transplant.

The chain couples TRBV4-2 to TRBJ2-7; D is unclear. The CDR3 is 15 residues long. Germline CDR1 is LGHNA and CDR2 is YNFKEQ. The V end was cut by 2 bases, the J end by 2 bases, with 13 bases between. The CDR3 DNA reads TGTGCCAGCAGCCAACTCGGTTCTGGGACCTACGAGCAGTACTTC. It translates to CASSQLGSGTYEQYF.

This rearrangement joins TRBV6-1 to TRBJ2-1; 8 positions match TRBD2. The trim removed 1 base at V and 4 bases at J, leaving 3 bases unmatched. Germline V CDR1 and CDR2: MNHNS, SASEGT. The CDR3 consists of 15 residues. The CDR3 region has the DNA TGTGCCAGCAGTGAAGGGTTAGCGGGATACAATGAGCAGTTCTTC. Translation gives CASSEGLAGYNEQFF.

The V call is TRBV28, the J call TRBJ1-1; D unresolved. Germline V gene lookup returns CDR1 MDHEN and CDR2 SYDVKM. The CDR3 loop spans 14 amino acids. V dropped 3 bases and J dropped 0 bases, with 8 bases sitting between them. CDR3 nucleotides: TGTGCCAGCAGTTTTCACGGAATGAACACTGAAGCTTTCTTT. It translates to CASSFHGMNTEAFF.

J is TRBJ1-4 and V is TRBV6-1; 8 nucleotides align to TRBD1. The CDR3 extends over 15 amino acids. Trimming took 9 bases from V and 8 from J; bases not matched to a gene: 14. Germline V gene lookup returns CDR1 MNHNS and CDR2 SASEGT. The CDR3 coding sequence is TGTGCCAGTATACGTCCGGGACAGGACTTCGAAAAACTGTTTTTT. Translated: CASIRPGQDFEKLFF.

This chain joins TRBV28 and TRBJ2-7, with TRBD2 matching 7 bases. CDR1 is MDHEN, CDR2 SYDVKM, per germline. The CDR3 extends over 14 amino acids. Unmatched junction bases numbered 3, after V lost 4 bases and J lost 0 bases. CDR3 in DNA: TGTGCCAGCAGTTCTGAGCGGGGCTCCTACGAGCAGTACTTC. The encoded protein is CASSSERGSYEQYF.

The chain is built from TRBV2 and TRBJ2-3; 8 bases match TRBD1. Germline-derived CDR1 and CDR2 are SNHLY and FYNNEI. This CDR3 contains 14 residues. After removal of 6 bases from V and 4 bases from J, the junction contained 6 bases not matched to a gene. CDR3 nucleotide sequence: TGTGCCAGCAGCCGACAGGGGAATTCAGATACGCAGTATTTT. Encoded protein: CASSRQGNSDTQYF.

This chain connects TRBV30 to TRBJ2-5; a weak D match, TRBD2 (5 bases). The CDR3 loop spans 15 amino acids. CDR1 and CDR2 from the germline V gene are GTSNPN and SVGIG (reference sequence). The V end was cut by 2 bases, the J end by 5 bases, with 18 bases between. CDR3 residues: CAWSRPSQRGETQYF. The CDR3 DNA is TGTGCCTGGAGTCGACCCAGTCAGCGAGGGGAGACCCAGTACTTC. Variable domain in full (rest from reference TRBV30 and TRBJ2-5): SQTIHQWPATLVQPVGSPLSLECTVEGTSNPNLYWYRQAAGRGLQLLFYSVGIGQISSEVPQNLSASRPQDRQFILSSKKLLLSDSGFYLCAWSRPSQRGETQYFGPGTRLLVL.

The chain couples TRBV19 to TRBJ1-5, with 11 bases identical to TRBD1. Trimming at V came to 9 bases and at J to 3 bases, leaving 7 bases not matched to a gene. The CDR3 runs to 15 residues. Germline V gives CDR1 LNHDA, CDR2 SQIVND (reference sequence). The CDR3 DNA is TGTGCCAGCGTCCCGGACAGGGGGCCCAATCAGCCCCAGCATTTT. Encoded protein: CASVPDRGPNQPQHF. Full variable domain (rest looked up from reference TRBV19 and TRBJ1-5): DGGITQSPKYLFRKEGQNVTLSCEQNLNHDAMYWYRQDPGQGLRLIYYSQIVNDFQKGDIAEGYSVSREKKESFPLTVTSAQKNPTAFYLCASVPDRGPNQPQHFGDGTRLSIL.

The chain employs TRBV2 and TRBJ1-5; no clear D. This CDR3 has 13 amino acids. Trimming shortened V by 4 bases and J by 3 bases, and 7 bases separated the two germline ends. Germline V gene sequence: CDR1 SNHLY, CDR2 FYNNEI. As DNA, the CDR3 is TGTGCCAGCAGTGGTACAGTCAATCAGCCCCAGCATTTT. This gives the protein CASSGTVNQPQHF.

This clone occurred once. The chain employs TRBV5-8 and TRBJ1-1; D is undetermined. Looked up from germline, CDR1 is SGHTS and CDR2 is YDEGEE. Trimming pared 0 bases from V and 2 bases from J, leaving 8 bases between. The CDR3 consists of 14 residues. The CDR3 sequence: CASSLEWGNTEAFF. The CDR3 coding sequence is TGTGCCAGCAGCTTGGAATGGGGAAACACTGAAGCTTTCTTT.

The CDR3 protein is CASRPGLAGADTQYF. In nucleotides, the CDR3 is TGTGCCAGCAGGCCGGGACTAGCGGGCGCAGATACGCAGTATTTT. This rearrangement joins TRBV9 to TRBJ2-3, with 12 positions matching TRBD2. CDR1 and CDR2 (germline): SGDLS, YYNGEE. The CDR3 runs 15 residues. J lost 4 bases, V lost 5 bases, and 5 bases had no gene match.

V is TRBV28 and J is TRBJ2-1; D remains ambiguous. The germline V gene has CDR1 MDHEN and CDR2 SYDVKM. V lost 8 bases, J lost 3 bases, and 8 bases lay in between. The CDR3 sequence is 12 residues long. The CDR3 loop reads CASRLGYNEQFF. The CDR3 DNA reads TGTGCCAGCCGCCTCGGCTACAATGAGCAGTTCTTC.

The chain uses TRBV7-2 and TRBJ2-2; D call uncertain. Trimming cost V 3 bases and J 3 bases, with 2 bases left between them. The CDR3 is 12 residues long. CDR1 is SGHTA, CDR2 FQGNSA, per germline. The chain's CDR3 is CASSFYTGELFF. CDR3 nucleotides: TGTGCCAGCAGCTTCTACACCGGGGAGCTGTTTTTT.

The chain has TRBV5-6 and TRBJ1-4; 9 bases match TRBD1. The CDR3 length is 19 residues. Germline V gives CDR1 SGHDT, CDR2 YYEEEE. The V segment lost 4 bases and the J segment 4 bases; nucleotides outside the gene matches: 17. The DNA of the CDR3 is TGTGCCAGCAGCCCCAGGACAGGGGCCTCCGGGGGAGGTAATGAAAAACTGTTTTTT. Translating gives CASSPRTGASGGGNEKLFF. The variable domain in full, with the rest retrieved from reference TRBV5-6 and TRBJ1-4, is DAGVTQSPTHLIKTRGQQVTLRCSPKSGHDTVSWYQQALGQGPQFIFQYYEEEERQRGNFPDRFSGHQFPNYSSELNVNALLLGDSALYLCASSPRTGASGGGNEKLFFGSGTQLSVL.

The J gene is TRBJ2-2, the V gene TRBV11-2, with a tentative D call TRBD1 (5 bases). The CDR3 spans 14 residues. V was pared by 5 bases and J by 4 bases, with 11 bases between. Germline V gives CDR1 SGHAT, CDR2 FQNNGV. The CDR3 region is CASSQGAITGELFF. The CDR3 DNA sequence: TGTGCCAGCAGCCAAGGGGCAATCACCGGGGAGCTGTTTTTT.

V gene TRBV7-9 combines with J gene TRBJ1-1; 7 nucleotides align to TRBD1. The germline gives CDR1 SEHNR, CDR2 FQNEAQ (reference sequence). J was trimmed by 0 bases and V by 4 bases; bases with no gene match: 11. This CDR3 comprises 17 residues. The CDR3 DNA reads TGTGCCAGCAGCTCCCACAGGGGTCGCACATTGAACACTGAAGCTTTCTTT. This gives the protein CASSSHRGRTLNTEAFF. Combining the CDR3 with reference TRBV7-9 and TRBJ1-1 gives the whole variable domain DTGVSQNPRHKITKRGQNVTFRCDPISEHNRLYWYRQTLGQGPEFLTYFQNEAQLEKSRLLSDRFSAERPKGSFSTLEIQRTEQGDSAMYLCASSSHRGRTLNTEAFFGQGTRLTVV.

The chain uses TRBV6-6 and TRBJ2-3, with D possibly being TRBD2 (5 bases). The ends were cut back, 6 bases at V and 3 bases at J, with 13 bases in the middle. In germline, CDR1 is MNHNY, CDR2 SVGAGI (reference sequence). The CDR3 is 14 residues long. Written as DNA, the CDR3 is TGTGCCAGCAGCCCGGGGTGGGATACAGATACGCAGTATTTT. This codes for CASSPGWDTDTQYF.

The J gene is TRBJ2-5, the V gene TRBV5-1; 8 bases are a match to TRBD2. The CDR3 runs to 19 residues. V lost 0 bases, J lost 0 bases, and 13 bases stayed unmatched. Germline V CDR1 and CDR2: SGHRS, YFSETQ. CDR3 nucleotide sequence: TGCGCCAGCAGCTTGGCTGACGGGAGGGCCTTTTCTTACCAAGAGACCCAGTACTTC. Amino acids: CASSLADGRAFSYQETQYF.

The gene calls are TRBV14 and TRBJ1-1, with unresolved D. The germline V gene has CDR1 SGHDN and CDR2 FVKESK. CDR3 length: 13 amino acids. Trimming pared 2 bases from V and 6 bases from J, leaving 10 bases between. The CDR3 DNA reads TGTGCCAGCAGCCAAACGAGAGTCGCTGAAGCTTTCTTT. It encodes CASSQTRVAEAFF.

The chain's CDR3 is CASRGETQYF. The CDR3 coding sequence is TGTGCCAGCAGAGGGGAGACCCAGTACTTC. V usage is TRBV6-1 and J usage is TRBJ2-5; no clear D. V was pared by 6 bases and J by 5 bases, with 4 bases between. The CDR3 consists of 10 residues. Germline CDR1 and CDR2: MNHNS and SASEGT.

Here the CDR3 DNA reads TGCGCCAGCAGCTTCACGGCAGAAGCAGATACGCAGTATTTT. It translates to CASSFTAEADTQYF. The chain combines TRBV5-1 with TRBJ2-3; D not certain. The CDR3 extends over 14 amino acids. Germline values: CDR1 SGHRS, CDR2 YFSETQ. Trimming shortened V by 2 bases and J by 4 bases, and 11 bases separated the two germline ends.